This TCR beta chain stems from a study of cytomegalovirus exposure and HLA in healthy donors. Study-level points and caveats: Within the data, a cluster of highly shared sequence variants was likely a sequencing artifact. The classifier reportedly diagnosed cytomegalovirus status with high sensitivity and specificity.

There are a few counts of this clone. Its specificity is unknown. At one end, the junction sequence differs from germline, possibly due to a read error. PCR primers comprised 60 Vbeta and 13 Jbeta primers. Generated by immunoSEQ multiplex PCR, the TCRdb table keeps only in-frame clones and is missing some. Of 150,000 or so clones listed, roughly 74% are singletons. The CDR3 sequence is 17 residues long. Germline V gene lookup returns CDR1 LNHDA and CDR2 SQIVND (reference sequence). Source material: PBMCs. This TCR derives from a man between 40 and 49 years old in good health and CMV-seronegative. The V and J genes are TRBV19 and TRBJ1-1; 7 nucleotides match TRBD1. CDR3 sequence reads: CASSIDRWGRGNPEAFF. The CDR3 DNA follows: TGTGCCAGTAGTATAGATCGGTGGGGCAGGGGGAACCCTGAAGCTTTCTTT.